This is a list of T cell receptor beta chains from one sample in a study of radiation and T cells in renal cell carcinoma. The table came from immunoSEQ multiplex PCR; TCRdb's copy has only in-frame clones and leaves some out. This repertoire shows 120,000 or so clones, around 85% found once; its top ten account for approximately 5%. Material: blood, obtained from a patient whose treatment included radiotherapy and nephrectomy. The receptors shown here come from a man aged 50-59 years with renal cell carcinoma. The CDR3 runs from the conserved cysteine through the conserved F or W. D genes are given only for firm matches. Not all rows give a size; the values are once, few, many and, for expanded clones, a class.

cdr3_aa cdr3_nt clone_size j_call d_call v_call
CASSRNRGPGNEQFF TGTGCCAGCAGCCGGAACAGGGGGCCGGGCAATGAGCAGTTCTTC . TRBJ2-1 TRBD1 TRBV5-5
CASSRRVGTNYGYTF TGTGCCAGTAGTAGGAGGGTGGGCACTAACTATGGCTACACCTTC few TRBJ1-2 . TRBV19
CASSSPGQSSGNTIYF TGTGCCAGCAGCTCACCGGGACAGAGCTCTGGAAACACCATATATTTT . TRBJ1-3 TRBD1 TRBV7-8
CAISEFGVSGNTDTQYF TGTGCCATCAGTGAGTTTGGGGTTAGCGGGAACACAGATACGCAGTATTTT . TRBJ2-3 TRBD2 TRBV10-3
CASSPQGSGNTIYF TGTGCCAGCTCACCACAGGGCTCTGGAAACACCATATATTTT . TRBJ1-3 . TRBV18
CASSETGAIEPQHF TGTGCCAGCAGTGAAACCGGAGCTATCGAGCCCCAGCATTTT . TRBJ1-5 . TRBV2
CAWSDPTGSNEKLFF TGTGCCTGGAGTGACCCGACAGGGAGTAATGAAAAACTGTTTTTT few TRBJ1-4 TRBD1 TRBV30
CASSRPEVQTQYF TGTGCCAGCTCACGACCGGAGGTACAGACCCAGTACTTC . TRBJ2-5 . TRBV18
CASRELAGFLRTQYF TGTGCCAGCAGGGAACTAGCGGGGTTTTTGAGGACCCAGTACTTC . TRBJ2-5 TRBD2 TRBV6-1
CASSEEPRQVHYGYTF TGTGCCAGCAGTGAGGAGCCCAGACAGGTTCACTATGGCTACACCTTC . TRBJ1-2 . TRBV6-1
CASSHQSGSAYEQYF TGTGCCAGCAGCCACCAGAGCGGGAGCGCCTACGAGCAGTACTTC once TRBJ2-7 TRBD2 TRBV5-4
CASSLNRGAGGYTF TGTGCCAGCAGTTTAAACAGGGGTGCGGGTGGCTACACCTTC few TRBJ1-2 TRBD1 TRBV27
CASSLAGSSGIGGELFF TGTGCCAGCAGCTTGGCCGGGTCTAGCGGGATAGGCGGGGAGCTGTTTTTT . TRBJ2-2 TRBD2 TRBV5-4
CASSQDGGWSVVAFF TGCGCCAGCAGCCAAGATGGAGGCTGGAGCGTAGTGGCTTTCTTT . TRBJ1-1 . TRBV4-1
CASISGGPYNEQFF TGTGCCAGCATCTCGGGGGGCCCCTACAATGAGCAGTTCTTC . TRBJ2-1 . TRBV7-2
CASSVVGAGGPETQYF TGTGCCAGCAGCGTAGTGGGAGCGGGGGGGCCGGAGACCCAGTACTTC . TRBJ2-5 TRBD2 TRBV9
CASSFWSGRAGNIQYF TGTGCCAGCAGCTTTTGGAGCGGGAGGGCCGGAAACATTCAGTACTTC . TRBJ2-4 TRBD2 TRBV5-6
CASSEDYTTGELFF TGCGCCAGCAGTGAAGACTATACCACCGGGGAGCTGTTTTTT . TRBJ2-2 . TRBV10-1
CASSLGGGSTYNEQFF TGCGCCAGCAGCTTGGGGGGCGGGAGCACCTACAATGAGCAGTTCTTC . TRBJ2-1 TRBD2 TRBV5-1
CASSPGLAGDLHSYNEQFF TGTGCCAGCAGCCCGGGACTAGCGGGGGACCTCCACTCCTACAATGAGCAGTTCTTC . TRBJ2-1 TRBD2 TRBV11-3
CASSLSASGGAKDTQYF TGTGCCAGCAGTTTATCGGCTAGCGGGGGGGCCAAAGATACGCAGTATTTT . TRBJ2-3 TRBD2 TRBV28
CAINDRDRGYYEQYF TGTGCCATCAACGACCGGGACAGGGGGTACTACGAGCAGTACTTC . TRBJ2-7 TRBD1 TRBV10-3
CASSVRDRVGTEAFF TGTGCCAGCAGCGTCAGGGACAGGGTAGGCACTGAAGCTTTCTTT . TRBJ1-1 TRBD1 TRBV5-4
CASSDGDRGLEDTQYF TGTGCCAGCAGCGACGGCGACAGGGGGCTGGAAGATACGCAGTATTTT . TRBJ2-3 TRBD1 TRBV5-4
CASTEKYYEQYF TGTGCCAGCACTGAGAAATACTACGAGCAGTACTTC . TRBJ2-7 . TRBV2
CASSQEATGAHEQYF TGCGCCAGCAGCCAAGAGGCGACAGGGGCGCACGAGCAGTACTTC once TRBJ2-7 TRBD1 TRBV4-3
CASSTIDRGTEAFF TGTGCCAGTAGTACTATTGACAGGGGCACTGAAGCTTTCTTT . TRBJ1-1 TRBD1 TRBV19
CASSLSGTGDMYGYTF TGTGCCAGCAGTTTATCGGGGACCGGAGACATGTATGGCTACACCTTC . TRBJ1-2 . TRBV27
CASSQGPSRTGYSNQPQHF TGCGCCAGCAGCCAAGGCCCTAGCCGGACAGGATATAGCAATCAGCCCCAGCATTTT few TRBJ1-5 TRBD1 TRBV4-1
CASTPKVGTQYF TGTGCCAGCACCCCGAAGGTGGGGACGCAGTATTTT . TRBJ2-3 . TRBV6-1
CASSTGQGIHGYTF TGTGCCAGCAGCACGGGACAGGGAATACATGGCTACACCTTC . TRBJ1-2 TRBD1 TRBV7-2
CASSSQGAADTQYF TGTGCCAGCAGCTCACAGGGGGCAGCGGATACGCAGTATTTT . TRBJ2-3 TRBD1 TRBV11-1
CASSGTYYEQYF TGTGCCAGCAGCGGGACTTATTACGAGCAGTACTTC . TRBJ2-7 . TRBV27
CASSGGLHVTDTQYF TGCGCCAGCAGTGGGGGACTTCATGTAACAGATACGCAGTATTTT . TRBJ2-3 . TRBV10-2
CASSQQRGAGDTQYF TGTGCCAGCAGCCAGCAGCGGGGGGCGGGGGATACGCAGTATTTT once TRBJ2-3 TRBD2 TRBV7-8
CASSLYGLSALF TGTGCCAGCAGCTTGTACGGACTTTCCGCTCTCTTC . TRBJ1-2 . TRBV7-9
CAISDRENTDTQYF TGTGCCATCAGTGATCGCGAGAACACAGATACGCAGTATTTT . TRBJ2-3 . TRBV10-3
CASSLDNWAPEQYF TGTGCCAGCAGCTTAGACAACTGGGCCCCCGAGCAGTACTTC . TRBJ2-7 . TRBV7-9
CAWSVRVSRGTEAFF TGTGCCTGGAGTGTTCGGGTCTCTCGAGGCACTGAAGCTTTCTTT few TRBJ1-1 . TRBV30
CASSLLGLAGNNEQFF TGTGCCAGCAGCCTTTTGGGACTAGCGGGGAACAATGAGCAGTTCTTC few TRBJ2-1 TRBD2 TRBV9
CASSLDRPNTGELFF TGTGCCAGCAGCTTGGACAGGCCGAACACCGGGGAGCTGTTTTTT few TRBJ2-2 TRBD1 TRBV9
CASFRGHGYTF TGTGCCAGCTTCAGGGGGCATGGCTACACCTTC . TRBJ1-2 TRBD1 TRBV6-4
CASSAGQNYGYTF TGCGCCAGCAGTGCGGGACAGAACTATGGCTACACCTTC . TRBJ1-2 TRBD1 TRBV5-1